The 16 T cell receptor beta chains below come from one sample, sequenced in a study of somatic mutations in cytotoxic T cells in rheumatoid arthritis. Generated by immunoSEQ multiplex PCR, the TCRdb table keeps only in-frame clones and is missing some. The sample lists some 11,000 clones; about 80% were seen once. Sequencing input: CD8+ T cells sorted from blood. The receptors stem from a woman in her fifties or sixties with rheumatoid arthritis.

In this sample, this clone turned up once. The chain has TRBV28 and TRBJ2-7; maybe TRBD2 (5 bases). Germline V CDR1 and CDR2: MDHEN, SYDVKM. CDR3 length: 16 amino acids. Trimming shortened V by 4 bases and J by 3 bases, and 19 bases separated the two germline ends. CDR3 in amino acids: CASSSSAPREFYEQYF. CDR3 in DNA: TGTGCCAGCAGTTCCTCGGCCCCTAGGGAGTTCTACGAGCAGTACTTC.

In this sample, this clone turned up once. This chain connects TRBV7-9 to TRBJ2-1, with no clear D. V was cut by 4 bases and J by 7 bases, with 8 bases left in between. The germline V gene has CDR1 SEHNR and CDR2 FQNEAQ (reference sequence). This CDR3 is built from 12 residues. CDR3 sequence: CASSSPYNEQFF. In nucleotides, the CDR3 is TGTGCCAGCAGCTCCCCTTATAATGAGCAGTTCTTC. The full variable domain, rest sourced from reference TRBV7-9 and TRBJ2-1, is DTGVSQNPRHKITKRGQNVTFRCDPISEHNRLYWYRQTLGQGPEFLTYFQNEAQLEKSRLLSDRFSAERPKGSFSTLEIQRTEQGDSAMYLCASSSPYNEQFFGPGTRLTVL.

The rearrangement uses TRBV14 and TRBJ2-1; 7 nucleotides agree with TRBD2. This CDR3 is 16 amino acids long. CDR1 and CDR2 from the germline V gene are SGHDN and FVKESK. Trimming removed 3 bases from V and 6 bases from J; junction bases left unmatched: 11. DNA for the CDR3: TGTGCCAGCAGCCATGGCCGACTAGCCCCCAGCAATGAGCAGTTCTTC. Amino acids: CASSHGRLAPSNEQFF.

The CDR3 is CASTHPRGGLSKNIQYF. CDR3 nucleotide sequence: TGTGCCAGCACCCACCCGAGGGGGGGGCTTTCCAAAAACATTCAGTACTTC. The chain is built from TRBV6-9 and TRBJ2-4; perhaps TRBD2 as D (7 bases). The germline V gene encodes CDR1 MNHGY and CDR2 SVAAGI. V shed 7 bases and J shed 2 bases, with 21 bases lying between them. This CDR3 spans 17 amino acids.

This chain uses TRBV9 with TRBJ2-7, with 10 bases that match TRBD1. CDR1 SGDLS and CDR2 YYNGEE come from the germline V gene. This CDR3 comprises 14 residues. V shed 6 bases and J 2 bases; nucleotides not matched to a gene: 5. Here the CDR3 DNA reads TGTGCCAGCACCCCCGGGACAGGGGCCTACGAGCAGTACTTC. Translation gives CASTPGTGAYEQYF.

The chain is built from TRBV4-1 and TRBJ2-7, with D maybe TRBD2 (6 bases). The length of the CDR3 is 17 residues. Per the germline V gene, CDR1 is MGHRA and CDR2 is YSYEKL. The germline V and J ends were trimmed by 8 bases and 3 bases, with 26 bases remaining between them. In nucleotides, the CDR3 is TGCGCCAGCCCGGGGGAGGACCTCGCCAACGGGGGCTACGAGCAGTACTTC. It codes for CASPGEDLANGGYEQYF.

This rearrangement joins TRBV28 to TRBJ2-6, with D tentatively TRBD2 (5 bases). V lost 1 base and J 1 base, leaving 8 bases between the germline ends. Germline V gene data show CDR1 as MDHEN and CDR2 as SYDVKM. The CDR3 has 16 amino acids. This CDR3 reads CASSLLSGSGANVLTF. The DNA of the CDR3 is TGTGCCAGCAGTTTATTATCGGGGTCTGGGGCCAACGTCCTGACTTTC.

The chain recombines TRBV5-5 with TRBJ2-1; 8 bases fit TRBD1. V dropped 4 bases and J dropped 9; count of bases not matched to a gene: 6. The germline V gene has CDR1 SGHKS and CDR2 YYEKEE (reference sequence). CDR3 length equals 13 residues. This CDR3 is CASSRQGSGEQFF. As DNA, the CDR3 is TGTGCCAGCAGCCGACAGGGGTCAGGTGAGCAGTTCTTC.

The chain is built from TRBV5-4 and TRBJ2-3; D might be TRBD1 (5 bases). Germline loops: CDR1 SGHNT, CDR2 YYREEE (reference sequence). With 3 bases removed from V and 4 bases from J, the gap between germline ends came to 6 bases. This CDR3 region has 12 residues. CDR3 bases: TGTGCCAGCAGCTGGGGCTCAGATACGCAGTATTTT. It is translated as CASSWGSDTQYF.

The rearrangement links TRBV11-2 to TRBJ1-2, with unresolved D. The CDR3 covers 17 residues. V was clipped by 4 bases and J by 1 base, with 19 bases between them. Germline V gene data show CDR1 as SGHAT and CDR2 as FQNNGV. CDR3 nucleotides: TGTGCCAGCAGCTCAACCTTCGATCGGCAGGATAACTATGGCTACACCTTC. Amino acids: CASSSTFDRQDNYGYTF.

V and J are TRBV5-6 and TRBJ2-3; no clear D gene. The CDR3 length is 15 residues. Looked up from germline, CDR1 is SGHDT and CDR2 is YYEEEE. Trimming cost V 4 bases and J 0 bases, with 12 bases left between them. Here the CDR3 DNA reads TGTGCCAGCAGCCTCCTCCTCTTAAGCACAGATACGCAGTATTTT. Amino acid sequence: CASSLLLLSTDTQYF.

This chain links TRBV11-2 with TRBJ2-1; 10 bases align to TRBD1. Germline trimming cut 5 bases from V and 5 bases from J; bases unmatched to any gene: 3. This CDR3 contains 14 residues. Germline V gene lookup returns CDR1 SGHAT and CDR2 FQNNGV. The CDR3 protein is CASSAGTGDNEQFF. CDR3 coding DNA: TGTGCCAGCAGCGCCGGGACAGGGGACAATGAGCAGTTCTTC. Filled out from reference TRBV11-2 and TRBJ2-1, the complete variable domain reads EAGVAQSPRYKIIEKRQSVAFWCNPISGHATLYWYQQILGQGPKLLIQFQNNGVVDDSQLPKDRFSAERLKGVDSTLKIQPAKLEDSAVYLCASSAGTGDNEQFFGPGTRLTVL.

The J gene is TRBJ2-5, the V gene TRBV6-1; TRBD2 agrees at 9 bases. Unmatched junction bases numbered 3, after V lost 2 bases and J lost 2 bases. This CDR3 region has 15 residues. Germline CDR1 and CDR2: MNHNS and SASEGT. Here the CDR3 reads CASSELAGLQETQYF. The DNA for the CDR3 is TGTGCCAGCAGTGAACTAGCGGGATTACAAGAGACCCAGTACTTC.

Of note for this clone: An end of the junction differs from the germline gene, which may be a read error. This chain's CDR3 is CASSLEGWGLNFDEQFF. The CDR3, as DNA: TGTGCCAGCAGCCTAGAAGGGTGGGGCCTAAATTTCGATGAGCAGTTCTTC. The rearrangement links TRBV11-2 to TRBJ2-1; D perhaps matches TRBD1 (5 bases). The CDR3 length is 17 residues. Germline-derived CDR1 and CDR2 are SGHAT and FQNNGV.

This clone was seen just once. The J gene is TRBJ1-1, the V gene TRBV10-3; unclear D gene. Germline V gene lookup returns CDR1 ENHRY and CDR2 SYGVKD. The CDR3 is 13 amino acids. The ends were cut back, 6 bases at V and 5 bases at J, with 13 bases in the middle. The CDR3 DNA reads TGTGCCATCAGAGCCCTTATGGAGACTGAAGCTTTCTTT. Amino acids: CAIRALMETEAFF.

This clone ranks as medium-sized. This chain joins TRBV6-6 and TRBJ1-5, with D possibly TRBD1 on 6 matching bases. CDR1 is MNHNY, CDR2 SVGAGI, per germline (reference sequence). The CDR3 runs to 12 residues. The ends were cut back, 10 bases at V and 5 bases at J, with 12 bases in the middle. The CDR3: CATGGTDQPQHF. CDR3 nucleotide sequence: TGTGCCACGGGGGGCACCGATCAGCCCCAGCATTTT.